Listed below are T cell receptor beta chains from one sample, sequenced in a study of technical replicates of blood from four donors. Repertoires were generated with immunoSEQ multiplex PCR, while TCRdb's copy carries only in-frame clones and drops some. The sample has fewer than 100,000 clones; around 97% are singletons. Sequencing was performed on T cells isolated from PBMCs. The source is a human donor in good health. CDR3s include the opening cysteine and the closing phenylalanine or tryptophan.

J gene | V gene | CDR3 protein
TRBJ2-7 | TRBV29-1 | CSATTGGDSYEQYF
TRBJ2-7 | TRBV5-1 | CASSSLRGSSAFEQYF
TRBJ2-6 | TRBV2 | CASSTATSSGANVLTF
TRBJ1-2 | TRBV4-3 | CASSQLLGSQANYGYTF
TRBJ1-6 | TRBV6-5 | CASSSGTGLVSPLHF
TRBJ1-5 | TRBV18 | CASSYIQGAGSNQPQHF
TRBJ2-7 | TRBV9 | CASSADGTGGYEQYF
TRBJ2-3 | TRBV2 | CASQLAGGPVTQYF
TRBJ2-1 | TRBV7-9 | CASSLTMSSYNEQFF
TRBJ2-3 | TRBV5-4 | CASSSTGTSGTFGTDTQYF
TRBJ2-7 | TRBV4-1 | CASSQIAGAYEQYF
TRBJ2-1 | TRBV19 | CASKVVGSREQFF
TRBJ2-7 | TRBV2 | CASRGQGLYEQYF